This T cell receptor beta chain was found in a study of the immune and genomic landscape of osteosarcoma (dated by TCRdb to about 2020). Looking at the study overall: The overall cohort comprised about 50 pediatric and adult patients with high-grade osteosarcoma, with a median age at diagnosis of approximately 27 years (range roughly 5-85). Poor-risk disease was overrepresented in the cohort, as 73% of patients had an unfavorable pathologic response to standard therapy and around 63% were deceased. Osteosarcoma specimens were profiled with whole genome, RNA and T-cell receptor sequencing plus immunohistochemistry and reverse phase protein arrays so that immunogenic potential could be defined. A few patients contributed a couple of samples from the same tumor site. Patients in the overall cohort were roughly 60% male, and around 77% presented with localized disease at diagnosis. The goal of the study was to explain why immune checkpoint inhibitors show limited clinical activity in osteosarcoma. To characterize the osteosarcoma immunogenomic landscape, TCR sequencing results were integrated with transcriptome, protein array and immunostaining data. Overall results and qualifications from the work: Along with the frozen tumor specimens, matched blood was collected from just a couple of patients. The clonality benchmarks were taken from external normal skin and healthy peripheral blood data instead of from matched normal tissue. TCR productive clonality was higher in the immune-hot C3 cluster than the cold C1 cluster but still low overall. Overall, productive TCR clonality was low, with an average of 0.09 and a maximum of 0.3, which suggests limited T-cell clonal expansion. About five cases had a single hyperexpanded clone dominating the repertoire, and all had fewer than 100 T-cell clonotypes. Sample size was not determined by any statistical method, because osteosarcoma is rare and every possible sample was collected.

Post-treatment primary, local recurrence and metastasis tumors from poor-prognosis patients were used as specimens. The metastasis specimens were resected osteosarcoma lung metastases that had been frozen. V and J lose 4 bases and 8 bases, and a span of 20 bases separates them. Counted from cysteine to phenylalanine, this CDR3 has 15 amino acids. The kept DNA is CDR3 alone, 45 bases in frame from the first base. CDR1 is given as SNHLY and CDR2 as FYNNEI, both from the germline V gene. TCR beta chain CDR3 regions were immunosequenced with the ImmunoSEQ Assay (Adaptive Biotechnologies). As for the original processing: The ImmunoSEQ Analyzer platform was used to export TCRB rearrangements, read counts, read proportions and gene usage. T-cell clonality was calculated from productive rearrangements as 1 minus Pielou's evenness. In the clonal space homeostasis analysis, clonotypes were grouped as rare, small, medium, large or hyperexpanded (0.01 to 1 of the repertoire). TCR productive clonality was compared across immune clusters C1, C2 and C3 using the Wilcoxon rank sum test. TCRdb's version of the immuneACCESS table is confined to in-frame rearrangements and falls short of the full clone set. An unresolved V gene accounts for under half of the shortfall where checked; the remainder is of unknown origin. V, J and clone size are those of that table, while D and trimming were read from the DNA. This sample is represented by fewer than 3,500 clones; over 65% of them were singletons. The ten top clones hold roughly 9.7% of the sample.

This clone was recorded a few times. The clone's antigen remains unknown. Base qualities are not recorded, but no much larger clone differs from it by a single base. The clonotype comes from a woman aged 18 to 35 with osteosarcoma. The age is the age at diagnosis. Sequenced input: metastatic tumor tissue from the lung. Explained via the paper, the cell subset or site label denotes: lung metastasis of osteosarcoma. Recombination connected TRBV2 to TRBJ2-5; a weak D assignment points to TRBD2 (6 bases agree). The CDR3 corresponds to CASSAGVGQAATQYF. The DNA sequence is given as TGTGCCAGCAGTGCGGGGGTCGGGCAGGCTGCTACCCAGTACTTC.